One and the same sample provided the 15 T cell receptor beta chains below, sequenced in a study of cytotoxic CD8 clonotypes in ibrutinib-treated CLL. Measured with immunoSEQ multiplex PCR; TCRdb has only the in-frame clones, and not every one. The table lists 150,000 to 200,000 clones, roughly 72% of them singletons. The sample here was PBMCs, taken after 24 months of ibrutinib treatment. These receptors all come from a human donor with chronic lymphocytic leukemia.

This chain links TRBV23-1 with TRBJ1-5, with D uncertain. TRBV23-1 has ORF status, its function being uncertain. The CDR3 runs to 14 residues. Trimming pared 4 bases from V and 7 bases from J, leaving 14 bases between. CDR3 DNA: TGCGCCAGCAGTCCCCCCCAATCGGGGCAGCCCCAGCATTTT. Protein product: CASSPPQSGQPQHF.

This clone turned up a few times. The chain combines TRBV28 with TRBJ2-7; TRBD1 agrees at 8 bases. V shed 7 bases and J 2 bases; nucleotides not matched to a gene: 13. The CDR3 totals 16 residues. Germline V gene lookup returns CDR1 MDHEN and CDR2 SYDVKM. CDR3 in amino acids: CASTLPLGQGTYEQYF. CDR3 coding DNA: TGTGCCAGCACCCTACCCCTTGGACAGGGTACCTACGAGCAGTACTTC.

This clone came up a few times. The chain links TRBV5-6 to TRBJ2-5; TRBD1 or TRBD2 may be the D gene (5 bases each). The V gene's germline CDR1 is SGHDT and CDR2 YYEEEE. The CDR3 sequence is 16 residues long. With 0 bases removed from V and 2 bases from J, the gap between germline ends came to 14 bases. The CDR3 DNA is TGTGCCAGCAGCTTGGTGGGGGAACCCTATCAAGAGACCCAGTACTTC. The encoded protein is CASSLVGEPYQETQYF.

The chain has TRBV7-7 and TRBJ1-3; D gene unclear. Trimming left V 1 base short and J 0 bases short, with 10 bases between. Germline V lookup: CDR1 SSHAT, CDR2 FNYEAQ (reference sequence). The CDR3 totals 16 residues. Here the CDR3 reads CASSLGPAGSGNTIYF. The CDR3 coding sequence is TGTGCCAGCAGCTTAGGCCCTGCCGGCTCTGGAAACACCATATATTTT.

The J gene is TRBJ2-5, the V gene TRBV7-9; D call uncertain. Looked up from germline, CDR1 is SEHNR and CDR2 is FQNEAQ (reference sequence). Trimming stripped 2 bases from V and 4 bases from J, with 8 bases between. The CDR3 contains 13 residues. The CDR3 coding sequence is TGTGCCAGCAGCTTATCTCATTCAGAGACCCAGTACTTC. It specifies CASSLSHSETQYF. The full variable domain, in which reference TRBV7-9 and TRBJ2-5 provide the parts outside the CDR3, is DTGVSQNPRHKITKRGQNVTFRCDPISEHNRLYWYRQTLGQGPEFLTYFQNEAQLEKSRLLSDRFSAERPKGSFSTLEIQRTEQGDSAMYLCASSLSHSETQYFGPGTRLLVL.

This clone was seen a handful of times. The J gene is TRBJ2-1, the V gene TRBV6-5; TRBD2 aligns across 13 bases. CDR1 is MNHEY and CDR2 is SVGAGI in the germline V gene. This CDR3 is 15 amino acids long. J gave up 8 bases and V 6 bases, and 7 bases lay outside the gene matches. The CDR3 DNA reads TGTGCCAGCAGACGCACTAGCGGGAGGGTCGATGAGCAGTTCTTC. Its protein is CASRRTSGRVDEQFF.

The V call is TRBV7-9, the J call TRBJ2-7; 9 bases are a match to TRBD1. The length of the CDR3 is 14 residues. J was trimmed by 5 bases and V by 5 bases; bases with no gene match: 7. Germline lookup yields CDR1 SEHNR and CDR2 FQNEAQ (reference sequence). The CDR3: CASSPQDRGHEQYF. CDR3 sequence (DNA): TGTGCCAGCAGCCCCCAGGACAGGGGCCACGAGCAGTACTTC. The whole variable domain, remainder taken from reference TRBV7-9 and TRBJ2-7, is DTGVSQNPRHKITKRGQNVTFRCDPISEHNRLYWYRQTLGQGPEFLTYFQNEAQLEKSRLLSDRFSAERPKGSFSTLEIQRTEQGDSAMYLCASSPQDRGHEQYFGPGTRLTVT.

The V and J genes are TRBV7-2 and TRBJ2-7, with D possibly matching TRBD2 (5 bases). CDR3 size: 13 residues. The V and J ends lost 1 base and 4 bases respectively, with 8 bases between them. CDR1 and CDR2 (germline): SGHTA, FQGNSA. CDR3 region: CASSLEEGYEQYF. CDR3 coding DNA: TGTGCCAGCAGCTTAGAAGAGGGTTACGAGCAGTACTTC.

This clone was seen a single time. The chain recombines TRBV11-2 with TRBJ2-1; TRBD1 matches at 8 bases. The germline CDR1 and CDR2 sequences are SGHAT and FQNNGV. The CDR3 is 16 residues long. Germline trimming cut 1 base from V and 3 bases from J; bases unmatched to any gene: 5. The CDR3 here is CASSLGQGAHYNEQFF. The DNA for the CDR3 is TGTGCCAGCAGCTTAGGCCAGGGGGCACACTACAATGAGCAGTTCTTC. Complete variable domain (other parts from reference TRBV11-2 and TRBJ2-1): EAGVAQSPRYKIIEKRQSVAFWCNPISGHATLYWYQQILGQGPKLLIQFQNNGVVDDSQLPKDRFSAERLKGVDSTLKIQPAKLEDSAVYLCASSLGQGAHYNEQFFGPGTRLTVL.

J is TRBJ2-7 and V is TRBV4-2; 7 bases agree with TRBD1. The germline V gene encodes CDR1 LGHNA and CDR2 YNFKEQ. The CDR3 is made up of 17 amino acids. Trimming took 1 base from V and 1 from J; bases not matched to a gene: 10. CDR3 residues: CASSQGLPGTVSYEQYF. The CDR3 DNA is TGTGCCAGCAGCCAAGGGCTCCCAGGGACAGTATCCTACGAGCAGTACTTC.

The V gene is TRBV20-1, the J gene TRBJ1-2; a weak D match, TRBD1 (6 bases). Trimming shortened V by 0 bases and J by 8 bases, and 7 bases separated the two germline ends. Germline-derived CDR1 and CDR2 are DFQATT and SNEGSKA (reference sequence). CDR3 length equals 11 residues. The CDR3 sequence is CSAREGTGYTF. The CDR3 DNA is TGCAGTGCTAGAGAGGGGACAGGCTACACCTTC.

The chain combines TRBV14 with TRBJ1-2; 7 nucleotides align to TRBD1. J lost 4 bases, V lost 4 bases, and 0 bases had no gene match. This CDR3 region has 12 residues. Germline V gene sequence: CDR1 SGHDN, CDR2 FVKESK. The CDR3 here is CASSRQGYGYTF. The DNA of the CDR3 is TGTGCCAGCAGCCGACAGGGCTATGGCTACACCTTC.

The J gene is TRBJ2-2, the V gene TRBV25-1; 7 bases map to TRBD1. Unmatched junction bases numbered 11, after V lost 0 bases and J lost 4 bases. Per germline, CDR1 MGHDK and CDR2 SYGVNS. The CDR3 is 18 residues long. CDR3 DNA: TGTGCCAGCAGTGAATATCCCCGGGCAGGGGGTTCCACCGGGGAGCTGTTTTTT. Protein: CASSEYPRAGGSTGELFF.

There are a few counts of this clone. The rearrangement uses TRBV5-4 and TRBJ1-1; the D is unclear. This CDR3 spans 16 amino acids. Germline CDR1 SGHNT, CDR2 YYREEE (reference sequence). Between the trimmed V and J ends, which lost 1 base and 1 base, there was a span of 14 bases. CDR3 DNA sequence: TGTGCCAGCAGCTTGAAGAAACAAGGCCCGAACACTGAAGCTTTCTTT. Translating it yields CASSLKKQGPNTEAFF.

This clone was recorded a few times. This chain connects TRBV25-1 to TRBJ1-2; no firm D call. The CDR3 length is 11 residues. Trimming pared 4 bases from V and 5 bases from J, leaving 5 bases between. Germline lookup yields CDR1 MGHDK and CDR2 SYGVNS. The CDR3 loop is CASSVYYGYTF. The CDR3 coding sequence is TGTGCCAGCAGTGTATATTATGGCTACACCTTC.